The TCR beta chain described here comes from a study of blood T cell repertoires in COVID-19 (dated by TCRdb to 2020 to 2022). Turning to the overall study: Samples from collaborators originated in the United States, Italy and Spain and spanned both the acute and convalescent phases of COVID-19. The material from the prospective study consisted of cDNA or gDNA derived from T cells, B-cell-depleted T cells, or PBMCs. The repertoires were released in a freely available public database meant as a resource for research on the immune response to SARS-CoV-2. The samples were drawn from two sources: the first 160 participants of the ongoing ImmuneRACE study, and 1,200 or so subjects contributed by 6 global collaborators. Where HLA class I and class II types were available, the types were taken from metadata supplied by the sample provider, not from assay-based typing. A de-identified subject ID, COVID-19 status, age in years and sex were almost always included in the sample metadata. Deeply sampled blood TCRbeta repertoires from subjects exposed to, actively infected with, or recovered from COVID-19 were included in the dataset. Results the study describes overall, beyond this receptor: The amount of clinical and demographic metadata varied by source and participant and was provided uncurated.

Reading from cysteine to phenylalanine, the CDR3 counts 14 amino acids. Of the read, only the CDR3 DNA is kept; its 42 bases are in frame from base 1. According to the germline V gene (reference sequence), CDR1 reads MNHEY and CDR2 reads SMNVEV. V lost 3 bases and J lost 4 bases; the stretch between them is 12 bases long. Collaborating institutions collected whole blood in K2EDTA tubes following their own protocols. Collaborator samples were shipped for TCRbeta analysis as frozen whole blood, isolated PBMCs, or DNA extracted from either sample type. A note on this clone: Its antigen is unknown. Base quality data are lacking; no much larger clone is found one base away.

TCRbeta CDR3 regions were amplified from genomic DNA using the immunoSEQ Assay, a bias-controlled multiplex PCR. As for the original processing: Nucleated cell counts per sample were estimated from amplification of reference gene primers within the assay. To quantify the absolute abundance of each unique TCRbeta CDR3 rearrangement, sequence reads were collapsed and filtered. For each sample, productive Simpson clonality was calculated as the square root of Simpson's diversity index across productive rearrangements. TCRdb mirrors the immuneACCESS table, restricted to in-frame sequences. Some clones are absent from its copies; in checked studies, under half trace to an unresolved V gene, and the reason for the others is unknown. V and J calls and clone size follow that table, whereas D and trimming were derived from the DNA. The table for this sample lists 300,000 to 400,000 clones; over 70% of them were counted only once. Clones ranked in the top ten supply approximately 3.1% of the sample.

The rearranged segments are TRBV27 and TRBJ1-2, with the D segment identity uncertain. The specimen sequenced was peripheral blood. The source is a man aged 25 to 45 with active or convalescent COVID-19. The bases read TGTGCCAGCAGTTTCCGGGGAGGCGCCTATGGCTACACCTTC. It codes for CASSFRGGAYGYTF.